The T cell receptor (beta chain) described here comes from a study of vaccination and CD4 T cells after COVID-19. Study-wide context: The cells were exposed to overlapping spike peptides originating from SARS-CoV-2, HCoV-NL63, HCoV-OC43 and HCoV-229E for stimulation.

Notes on this clonotype: Its specificity is not known.

Indicated treatment: approximately nine-day PBMC culture with coronavirus spike peptide pools or control peptides (ViraFEST assay). Once peptide pools had expanded antigen-specific T cells, ViraFEST sequenced TCRs. Oncomine TCR Beta short-read sequencing was applied to DNA from cultured CD4+ T cells. It was from cultured CD4+ T cells that genomic DNA was extracted. TCRdb processed the PCR reads anew with MiXCR; each CDR3 protein has one entry. Among 22,000 or so distinct CDR3 sequences listed, around 44% were seen once. V lost 4 bases to trimming and J lost 4 bases; unmatched junction nucleotides: 8. The germline CDR1 and CDR2 sequences are SEHNR and FQNEAQ (reference sequence). The CDR3 is 15 amino acids.

The chain couples TRBV7-9 to TRBJ2-7; TRBD1 aligns across 9 bases. The receptor comes from a human donor who had recovered from COVID-19. The sample comprised CD4+ T cells from blood, cultured in vitro. CDR3 region: CASSSVDRGGYEQYF. As DNA, the CDR3 is TGTGCCAGCAGCTCAGTGGACAGGGGAGGATACGAGCAGTACTTC.